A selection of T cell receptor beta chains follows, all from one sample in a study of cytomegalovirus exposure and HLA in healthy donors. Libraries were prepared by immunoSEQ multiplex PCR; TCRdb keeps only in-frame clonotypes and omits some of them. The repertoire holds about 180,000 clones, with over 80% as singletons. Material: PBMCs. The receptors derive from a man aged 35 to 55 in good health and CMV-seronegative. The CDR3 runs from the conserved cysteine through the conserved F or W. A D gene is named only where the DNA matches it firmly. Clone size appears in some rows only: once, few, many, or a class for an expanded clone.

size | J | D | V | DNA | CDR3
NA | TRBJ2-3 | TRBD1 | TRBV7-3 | TGTGCCAGCAGCCCTACGACAGGGGCCTTCCATACGCAGTATTTT | CASSPTTGAFHTQYF
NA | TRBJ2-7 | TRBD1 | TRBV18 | TGTGCCAGCTCGAGTCGACAGGGGGCTAAGAACTTC | CASSSRQGAKNF
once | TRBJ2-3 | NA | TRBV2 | TGTGCCAGCAGTAAAAGGGGGGATACGCAGTATTTT | CASSKRGDTQYF
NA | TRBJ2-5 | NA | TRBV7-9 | TGTGCCAGCACGCCTAGGGGCGCGGAGACCCAGTACTTC | CASTPRGAETQYF
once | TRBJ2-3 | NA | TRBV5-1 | TGCGCCAGCAGCTTGGAAGGGGGTGGATCACGCACAGATACGCAGTATTTT | CASSLEGGGSRTDTQYF
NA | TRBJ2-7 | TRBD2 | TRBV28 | TGTGCCAGCAGACTAGCGAGACTCTCCTACGAGCAGTACTTC | CASRLARLSYEQYF
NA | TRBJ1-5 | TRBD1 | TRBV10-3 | TGTGCCATCAAGGACAGGGTTGATCAGCCCCAGCATTTT | CAIKDRVDQPQHF
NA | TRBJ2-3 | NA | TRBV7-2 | TGTGCCAGCAGCTTATCATGGCTTTTTAGCGATACGCAGTATTTT | CASSLSWLFSDTQYF
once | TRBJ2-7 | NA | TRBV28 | TGTGCCAGCAGTTTTAGCGGGACAGGGTCAAGAAACGAGCAGTACTTC | CASSFSGTGSRNEQYF
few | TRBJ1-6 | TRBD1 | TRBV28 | TGTGCCAGCAGTCTTTTGGCAGGGGGCGCTTTTTCCAATTCACCCCTCCACTTT | CASSLLAGGAFSNSPLHF
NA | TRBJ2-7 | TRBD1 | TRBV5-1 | TGCGCCAGCAGCCCAACCACCGGGACAGGGAACCACGAGCAGTACTTC | CASSPTTGTGNHEQYF
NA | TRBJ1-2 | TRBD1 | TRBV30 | TGTGCCTGGAGTGTAAAGGACAGGGCCGAGTGGCCACCCGGCGGGGGCTACACCTTC | CAWSVKDRAEWPPGGGYTF
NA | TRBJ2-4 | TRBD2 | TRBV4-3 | TGCGCCAGCAGCCAAGAAACCCTAGCGGGGTCGGGGAACATTCAGTACTTC | CASSQETLAGSGNIQYF
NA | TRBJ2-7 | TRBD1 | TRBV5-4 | TGTGCCAGCAGCCGACAGGGTTCGCACGAGCAGTACTTC | CASSRQGSHEQYF
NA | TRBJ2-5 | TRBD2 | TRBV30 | TGTGCCTGGAGGGGAGGCGGGGGGCACCAAGAGACCCAGTACTTC | CAWRGGGGHQETQYF
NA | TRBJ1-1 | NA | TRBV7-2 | TGTGCCAGCAGCTCGGTACAGGGGAACACTGAAGCTTTCTTT | CASSSVQGNTEAFF
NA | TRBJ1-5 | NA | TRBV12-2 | TGTGCAAGTCGCTTAGGTGGGGGGGCCCACTTTTCGGGCAATCAGCCCCAGCATTTT | CASRLGGGAHFSGNQPQHF
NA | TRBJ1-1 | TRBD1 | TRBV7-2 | TGTGCCAGCAGCGGACAGGGTGGGACTGAAGCTTTCTTT | CASSGQGGTEAFF
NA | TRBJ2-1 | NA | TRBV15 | TGTGCCACCACCCGAGGAGGGGTCTATGAGCAGTTCTTC | CATTRGGVYEQFF
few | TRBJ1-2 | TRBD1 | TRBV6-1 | TGTGCCAGCAGGACAGGGGGTAACTATGGCTACACCTTC | CASRTGGNYGYTF
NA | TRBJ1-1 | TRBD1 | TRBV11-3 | TGTGCCAGCAGTTTTAAACAGGGGGCAGGTACTGAAGCTTTCTTT | CASSFKQGAGTEAFF
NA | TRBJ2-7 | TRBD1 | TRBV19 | TGTGCCAGTAGTAACCCGGGACAGGGGTCCCACGAGCAGTACTTC | CASSNPGQGSHEQYF
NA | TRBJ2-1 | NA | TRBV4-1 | TGCGCCAGCAGCCCGAAGGGGGTTGCAGGGGCCAGGGGTTACAATGAGCAGTTCTTC | CASSPKGVAGARGYNEQFF
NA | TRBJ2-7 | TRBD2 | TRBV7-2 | TGTGCCAGCAGCCCATCCTCTAGCGGGATCCCCTACGAGCAGTACTTC | CASSPSSSGIPYEQYF
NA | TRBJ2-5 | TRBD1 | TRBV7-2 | TGTGCCAGCAGCCGGGACAGGGAAGAGACCCAGTACTTC | CASSRDREETQYF
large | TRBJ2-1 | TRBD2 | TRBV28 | TGTGCCAGCAGTTCCCCGGGACTACGCGGTGAGCAGTTCTTC | CASSSPGLRGEQFF